This TCR delta chain was retrieved from a study of Vδ1+ human thymocytes. The trim removed 5 bases at V and 6 bases at J, leaving 17 bases unmatched. CDR3 length: 17 amino acids. Germline CDR1 reads TSWWSYY; CDR2 reads QGS. The study's findings and limits: Unlike peripheral blood Vdelta1+ controls, thymic delta-chain sequences included approximately 21% Vdelta2 and few Vdelta3. Bulk repertoire data may be misinterpreted because of unexpected Vdelta2 sequences. Thymic TRG and TRD repertoires appeared highly polyclonal, with Gaussian CDR3 length distributions.

After alphabeta T cell depletion, CD3+ Vdelta1+ Vdelta2- thymocytes were sorted. Purity of the sorted Vdelta1+ thymocytes ranged from roughly 96% to 99.6%. This clone was counted a few times. The antigen remains undetermined. The template was reverse-transcribed extracted RNA. Multiplex PCR used pooled V-gene forward primers and a constant-region reverse primer to amplify CDR3s. TCRdb made new clone calls on the multiplex PCR reads using CATT. The data contain roughly 56,000 delta-chain clones, around 15% of them singletons. This chain joins TRDV1 and TRDJ1; 8 bases line up with TRDD3. The sample was Vdelta1+ gamma-delta thymocytes from the thymus. Documented subset: FACS-sorted CD3+ TCRalphabeta- TCRVdelta1+ TCRVdelta2- thymocytes. The receptor comes from a girl under three years old who had congenital heart surgery. The CDR3 spells CALGPPPGDTLNNKLIF. CDR3 in DNA: TGTGCTCTTGGGCCGCCTCCTGGGGATACCTTAAATAATAAACTCATCTTT.